The 5 T cell receptor beta chains below all came from one sample that was sequenced in a study of T cell responses to AZD1222 COVID-19 vaccine. The protocol was immunoSEQ multiplex PCR, while the TCRdb copy is restricted to in-frame clones and leaves out a portion. This table has about 190,000 clones, approximately 92% appearing once. Sample: peripheral blood, taken on day 0 of AZD1222 vaccination. The receptors stem from an adult in good health.

The DNA for the CDR3 is TGTGCCAGTAGTGTGACAGGGACTGGCAATCAGCCCCAGCATTTT. Its translation: CASSVTGTGNQPQHF. The V call is TRBV19, the J call TRBJ1-5; 7 nucleotides align to TRBD1. V gave up 5 bases and J gave up 2 bases; unmatched junction bases: 6. This CDR3 spans 15 amino acids. Germline V gene data show CDR1 as LNHDA and CDR2 as SQIVND (reference sequence).

This chain connects TRBV7-2 to TRBJ1-5; D uncertain. This CDR3 contains 13 residues. Trimming removed 0 bases from V and 7 bases from J, with 7 bases in between. Per germline, CDR1 SGHTA and CDR2 FQGNSA. The CDR3 DNA reads as TGTGCCAGCAGCTTAGCGTTTACCCAGCCCCAGCATTTT. It codes for CASSLAFTQPQHF. Drawing the rest from reference TRBV7-2 and TRBJ1-5, the complete variable domain is GAGVSQSPSNKVTEKGKDVELRCDPISGHTALYWYRQSLGQGLEFLIYFQGNSAPDKSGLPSDRFSAERTGGSVSTLTIQRTQQEDSAVYLCASSLAFTQPQHFGDGTRLSIL.

The rearrangement links TRBV20-1 to TRBJ2-3; 8 bases fit TRBD2. This CDR3 contains 15 residues. V was clipped by 3 bases and J by 0 bases; unmatched bases: 5. CDR1 DFQATT and CDR2 SNEGSKA come from the germline V gene (reference sequence). The CDR3 DNA follows: TGCAGTGCTAGTGGCACGGGGGGGAGCACAGATACGCAGTATTTT. Protein sequence: CSASGTGGSTDTQYF.

This clone occurred a few times. This chain connects TRBV7-9 to TRBJ1-4; D remains ambiguous. Trimming shortened V by 4 bases and J by 7 bases, and 13 bases separated the two germline ends. CDR3 length: 14 residues. The germline V gene encodes CDR1 SEHNR and CDR2 FQNEAQ (reference sequence). The CDR3 loop is CASSSNARSEKLFF. The CDR3 coding sequence is TGTGCCAGCAGCTCGAACGCCAGGAGTGAAAAACTGTTTTTT.

V usage is TRBV6-5 and J usage is TRBJ2-7; D unclear. Trimming stripped 6 bases from V and 4 bases from J, with 19 bases between. The CDR3 is 15 amino acids. Germline CDR1 MNHEY, CDR2 SVGAGI. CDR3 protein: CASRARWPRAYEQYF. As DNA, the CDR3 is TGTGCCAGCAGGGCCCGGTGGCCTCGAGCGTACGAGCAGTACTTC.